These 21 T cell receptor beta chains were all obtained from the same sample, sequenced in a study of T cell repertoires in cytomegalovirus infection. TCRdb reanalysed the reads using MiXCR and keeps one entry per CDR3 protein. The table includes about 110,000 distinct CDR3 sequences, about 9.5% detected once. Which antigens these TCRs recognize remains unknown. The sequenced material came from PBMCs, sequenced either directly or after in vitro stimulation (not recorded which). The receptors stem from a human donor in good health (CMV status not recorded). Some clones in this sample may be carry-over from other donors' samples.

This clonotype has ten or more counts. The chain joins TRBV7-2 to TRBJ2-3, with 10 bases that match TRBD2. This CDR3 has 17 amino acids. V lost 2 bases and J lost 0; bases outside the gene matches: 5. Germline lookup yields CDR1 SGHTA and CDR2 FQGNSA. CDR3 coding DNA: TGTGCCAGCAGCTTAACTAGCGGGAAGTGGAGCACAGATACGCAGTATTTT. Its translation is CASSLTSGKWSTDTQYF.

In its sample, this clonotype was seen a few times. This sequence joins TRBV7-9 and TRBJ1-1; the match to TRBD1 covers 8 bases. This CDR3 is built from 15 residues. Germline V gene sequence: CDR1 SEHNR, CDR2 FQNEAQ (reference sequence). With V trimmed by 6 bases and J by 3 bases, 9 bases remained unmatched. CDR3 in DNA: TGTGCCAGCAGTCGCTCCAGGGGGCTGGACACTGAAGCTTTCTTT. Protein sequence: CASSRSRGLDTEAFF.

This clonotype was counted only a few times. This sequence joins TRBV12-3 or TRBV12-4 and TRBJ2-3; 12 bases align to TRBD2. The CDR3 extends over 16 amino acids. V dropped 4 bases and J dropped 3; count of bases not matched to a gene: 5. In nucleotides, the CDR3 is TGTGCCAGCAGTTCCCAGACTAGCGGGAGAACAGATACGCAGTATTTT. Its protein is CASSSQTSGRTDTQYF.

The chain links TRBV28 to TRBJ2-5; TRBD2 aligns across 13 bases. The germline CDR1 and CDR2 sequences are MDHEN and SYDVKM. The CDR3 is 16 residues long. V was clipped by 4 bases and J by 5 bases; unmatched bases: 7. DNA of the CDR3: TGTGCCAGCAGTTCCTCCGGACTAGCGGGAGCCGAGACCCAGTACTTC. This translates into CASSSSGLAGAETQYF.

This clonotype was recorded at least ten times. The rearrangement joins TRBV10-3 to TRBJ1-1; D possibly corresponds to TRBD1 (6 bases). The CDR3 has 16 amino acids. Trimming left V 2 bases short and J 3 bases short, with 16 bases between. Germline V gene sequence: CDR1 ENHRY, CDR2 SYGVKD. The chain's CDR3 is CAISEVQGLRHTEAFF. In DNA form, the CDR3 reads TGTGCCATCAGTGAGGTACAGGGCCTAAGGCACACTGAAGCTTTCTTT.

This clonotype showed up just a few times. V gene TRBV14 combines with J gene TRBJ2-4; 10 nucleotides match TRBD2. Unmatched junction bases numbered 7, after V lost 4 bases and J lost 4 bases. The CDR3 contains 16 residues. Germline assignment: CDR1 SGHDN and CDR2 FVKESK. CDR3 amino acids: CASSPLAGEKKNIQYF. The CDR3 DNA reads TGTGCCAGCAGCCCCCTAGCGGGAGAGAAAAAAAACATTCAGTACTTC.

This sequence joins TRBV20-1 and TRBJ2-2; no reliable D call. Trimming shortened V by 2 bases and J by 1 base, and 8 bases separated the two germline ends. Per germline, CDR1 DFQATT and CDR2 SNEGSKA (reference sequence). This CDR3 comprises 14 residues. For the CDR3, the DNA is TGCAGTGCTAGAAAGGCCGGGAACACCGGGGAGCTGTTTTTT. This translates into CSARKAGNTGELFF.

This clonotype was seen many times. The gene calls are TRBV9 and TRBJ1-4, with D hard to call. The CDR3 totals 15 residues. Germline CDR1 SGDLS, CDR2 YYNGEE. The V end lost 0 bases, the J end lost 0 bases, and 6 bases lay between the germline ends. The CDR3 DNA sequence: TGTGCCAGCAGCGTAGCCTCCTCAACTAATGAAAAACTGTTTTTT. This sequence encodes CASSVASSTNEKLFF.

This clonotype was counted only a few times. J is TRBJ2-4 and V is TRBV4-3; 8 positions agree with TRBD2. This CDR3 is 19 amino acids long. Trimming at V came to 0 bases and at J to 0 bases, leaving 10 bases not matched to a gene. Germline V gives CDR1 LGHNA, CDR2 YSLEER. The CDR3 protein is CASSQDWTGGGVAKNIQYF. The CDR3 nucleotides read TGCGCCAGCAGCCAAGATTGGACGGGGGGGGGGGTAGCCAAAAACATTCAGTACTTC.

CDR3 nucleotides: TGTGCCAGCAGCTACGGCTGGGACGTTAATGAAAAACTGTTTTTT. It encodes CASSYGWDVNEKLFF. The rearrangement links TRBV7-9 to TRBJ1-4; possible D gene TRBD1, 5 bases. Trimming shortened V by 4 bases and J by 4 bases, and 13 bases separated the two germline ends. The CDR3 consists of 15 residues. CDR1 is SEHNR and CDR2 is FQNEAQ in the germline V gene (reference sequence). The entire variable domain, with the rest obtained from reference TRBV7-9 and TRBJ1-4, is as follows: DTGVSQNPRHKITKRGQNVTFRCDPISEHNRLYWYRQTLGQGPEFLTYFQNEAQLEKSRLLSDRFSAERPKGSFSTLEIQRTEQGDSAMYLCASSYGWDVNEKLFFGSGTQLSVL.

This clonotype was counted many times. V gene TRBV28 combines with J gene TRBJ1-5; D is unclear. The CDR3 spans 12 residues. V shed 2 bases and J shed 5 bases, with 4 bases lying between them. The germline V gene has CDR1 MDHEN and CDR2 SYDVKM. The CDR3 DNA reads TGTGCCAGCAGTTTACAGGATCAGCCCCAGCATTTT. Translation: CASSLQDQPQHF. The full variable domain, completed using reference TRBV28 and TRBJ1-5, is DVKVTQSSRYLVKRTGEKVFLECVQDMDHENMFWYRQDPGLGLRLIYFSYDVKMKEKGDIPEGYSVSREKKERFSLILESASTNQTSMYLCASSLQDQPQHFGDGTRLSIL.

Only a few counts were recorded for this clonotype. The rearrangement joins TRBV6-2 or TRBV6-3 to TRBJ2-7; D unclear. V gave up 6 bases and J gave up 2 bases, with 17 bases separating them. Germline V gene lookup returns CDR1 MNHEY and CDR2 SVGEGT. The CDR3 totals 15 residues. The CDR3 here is CASSRSPTSAYEQYV. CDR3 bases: TGTGCCAGCAGCCGAAGTCCCACCTCAGCCTACGAGCAGTACGTC.

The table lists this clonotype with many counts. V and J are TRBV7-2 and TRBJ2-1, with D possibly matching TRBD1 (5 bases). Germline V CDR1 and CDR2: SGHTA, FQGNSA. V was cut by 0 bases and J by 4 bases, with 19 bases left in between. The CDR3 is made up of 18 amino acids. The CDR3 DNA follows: TGTGCCAGCAGCTTAGCGATGGGGCTTTTAAGGGATTACAATGAGCAGTTCTTC. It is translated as CASSLAMGLLRDYNEQFF. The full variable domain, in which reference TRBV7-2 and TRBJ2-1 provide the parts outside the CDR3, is GAGVSQSPSNKVTEKGKDVELRCDPISGHTALYWYRQSLGQGLEFLIYFQGNSAPDKSGLPSDRFSAERTGGSVSTLTIQRTQQEDSAVYLCASSLAMGLLRDYNEQFFGPGTRLTVL.

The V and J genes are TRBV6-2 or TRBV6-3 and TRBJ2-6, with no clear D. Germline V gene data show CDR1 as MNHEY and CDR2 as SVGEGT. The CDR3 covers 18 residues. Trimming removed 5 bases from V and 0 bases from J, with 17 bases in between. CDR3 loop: CASSGAGWAISGANVLTF. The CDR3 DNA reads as TGTGCCAGCAGTGGTGCCGGGTGGGCCATCTCTGGGGCCAACGTCCTGACTTTC.

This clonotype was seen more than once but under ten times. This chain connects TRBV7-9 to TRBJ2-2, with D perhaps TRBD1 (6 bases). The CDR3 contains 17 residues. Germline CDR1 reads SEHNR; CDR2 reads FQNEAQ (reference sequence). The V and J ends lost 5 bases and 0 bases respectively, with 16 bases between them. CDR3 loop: CASSTLTTGPNTGELFF. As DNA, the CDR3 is TGTGCCAGCAGCACCCTCACGACAGGACCGAACACCGGGGAGCTGTTTTTT.

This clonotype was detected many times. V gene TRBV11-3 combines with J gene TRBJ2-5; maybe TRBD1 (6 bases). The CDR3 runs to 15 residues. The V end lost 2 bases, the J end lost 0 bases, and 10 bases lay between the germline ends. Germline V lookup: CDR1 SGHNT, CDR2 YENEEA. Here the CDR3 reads CASSLWTDDQETQYF. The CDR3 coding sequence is TGTGCCAGCAGCTTATGGACAGACGACCAAGAGACCCAGTACTTC.

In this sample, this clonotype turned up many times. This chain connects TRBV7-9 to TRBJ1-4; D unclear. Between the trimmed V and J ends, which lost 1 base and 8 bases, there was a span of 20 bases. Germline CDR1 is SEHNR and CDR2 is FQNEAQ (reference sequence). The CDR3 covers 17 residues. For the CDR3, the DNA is TGTGCCAGCAGCTTAGGCGCTGGGCTTCTCAGAAGGGAAAAACTGTTTTTT. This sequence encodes CASSLGAGLLRREKLFF.

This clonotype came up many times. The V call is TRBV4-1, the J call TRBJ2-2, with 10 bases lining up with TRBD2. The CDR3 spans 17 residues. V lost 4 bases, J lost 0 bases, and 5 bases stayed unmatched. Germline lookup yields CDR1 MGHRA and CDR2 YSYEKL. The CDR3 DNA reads TGCGCCAGCAGCCCACCGCTAGCGGGGGCGAACACCGGGGAGCTGTTTTTT. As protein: CASSPPLAGANTGELFF.

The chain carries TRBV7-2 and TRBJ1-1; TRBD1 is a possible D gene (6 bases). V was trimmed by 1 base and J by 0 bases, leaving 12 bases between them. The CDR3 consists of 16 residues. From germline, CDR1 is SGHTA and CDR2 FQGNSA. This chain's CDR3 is CASSLEMRGMNTEAFF. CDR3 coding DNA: TGTGCCAGCAGCTTAGAAATGAGGGGGATGAACACTGAAGCTTTCTTT.

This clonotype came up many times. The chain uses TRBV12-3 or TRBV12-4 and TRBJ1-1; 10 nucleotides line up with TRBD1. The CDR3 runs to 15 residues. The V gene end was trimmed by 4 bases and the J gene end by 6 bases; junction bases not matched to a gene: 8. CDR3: CASSWRTGGMAEAFF. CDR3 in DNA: TGTGCCAGCAGTTGGAGGACAGGGGGTATGGCTGAAGCTTTCTTT.

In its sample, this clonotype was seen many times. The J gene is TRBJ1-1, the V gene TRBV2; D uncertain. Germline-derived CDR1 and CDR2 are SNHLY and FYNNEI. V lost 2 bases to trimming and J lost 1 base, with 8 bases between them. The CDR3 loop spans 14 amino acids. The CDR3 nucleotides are TGTGCCAGCAGTGAACGGCTGACGAACACTGAAGCTTTCTTT. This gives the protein CASSERLTNTEAFF. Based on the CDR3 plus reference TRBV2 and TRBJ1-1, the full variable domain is EPEVTQTPSHQVTQMGQEVILRCVPISNHLYFYWYRQILGQKVEFLVSFYNNEISEKSEIFDDQFSVERPDGSNFTLKIRSTKLEDSAMYFCASSERLTNTEAFFGQGTRLTVV.